The rows below give T cell receptor beta chains drawn from one sample of a study of blood T cells in healthy people across ages. MiXCR, applied by TCRdb to the 5' RACE reads, yields one record per CDR3 protein. The sample includes roughly 1,000,000 distinct CDR3 sequences, approximately 25% of them seen just once. These sequences were also reported in another study, on T cells of mothers and their children.

Specimen: blood. Every receptor here comes from a girl aged 2 to 10 in good health. The CDR3 runs from the conserved cysteine through the conserved F or W. D genes are given only for firm matches. For some rows the clone size is stated as once, few or many, or as a class when expanded; others skip it.

D gene	V gene	clone size	J gene	CDR3 DNA	CDR3 protein
-	TRBV5-6	-	TRBJ2-1	TGTGCCAGCAGCTTGCTTCGGGGGGCCACCTACAATGAGCAGTTCTTC	CASSLLRGATYNEQFF
-	TRBV3-1	few	TRBJ1-1	TGTGCCAGCAGCCAACAACAGGGAATGAAGACTGAAGCTTTCTTT	CASSQQQGMKTEAFF
-	TRBV20-1	few	TRBJ2-3	TGCAGTGCTAGGCTAATTGGGGGGTTCGGGGCAGATACGCAGTATTTT	CSARLIGGFGADTQYF
TRBD2	TRBV27	-	TRBJ2-3	TGTGCCAGCAGTTCCCTAGCGGGGGGTGCAGATACGCAGTATTTT	CASSSLAGGADTQYF
-	TRBV20-1	-	TRBJ1-1	TGCAGTGCACAGACGGTGCTCATGAACACTGAAGCTTTCTTT	CSAQTVLMNTEAFF
TRBD2	TRBV7-6	-	TRBJ2-5	TGTGCCAGCAGTCACAGACTAGCGGGAGAAACCGGGGAGACCCAGTACTTC	CASSHRLAGETGETQYF
TRBD2	TRBV7-8	few	TRBJ2-1	TGTGCCAGCAGCTCCAGACTAGCAGCTTCGACCTGGAGGCGGTTC	CASSSRLAASTWRRF
TRBD2	TRBV27	few	TRBJ2-1	TGTGCCAGCAGAGAGGGACTAGCGGGGTTAAGCTCCTACAATGAGCAGTTCTTC	CASREGLAGLSSYNEQFF
-	TRBV6-2/TRBV6-3	few	TRBJ2-6	TGTGCCAGCAGACTAATGGGCACTGGGGCCAACGTCCTGACTTTC	CASRLMGTGANVLTF
-	TRBV10-3	few	TRBJ2-5	TGTGCCATCAGCCAGGACGCGGTGCAAGAGACCCAGTACTTC	CAISQDAVQETQYF
TRBD1	TRBV29-1	-	TRBJ2-2	TGCAGCGTAGGGACAGGGGGGAACACCGGGGAGCTGTTTTTT	CSVGTGGNTGELFF
TRBD1	TRBV6-5	-	TRBJ2-1	TGTGCCAGCAGATTCTTCGACAGGGGGCGCGATGAGCAGTTCTTC	CASRFFDRGRDEQFF
-	TRBV29-1	few	TRBJ2-7	TGCAGCGTTGAAGAGGGGGGAAGGTTGCACGAGCAGTACTTC	CSVEEGGRLHEQYF
TRBD2	TRBV18	few	TRBJ2-5	TGTGCCAGCTCACGGATAGCGGGAGGCGAGACCCAGTACTTC	CASSRIAGGETQYF
TRBD2	TRBV5-1	-	TRBJ2-7	TGCGCCAGCAGCTTGGGTTCCAGCGGGATCGTCTCCTACGAGCAGTACTTC	CASSLGSSGIVSYEQYF
-	TRBV13	-	TRBJ2-5	TGTGCCAGCAGCCGACTAGGGCCAAATTCAGAGACCCAGTACTTC	CASSRLGPNSETQYF
-	TRBV20-1	-	TRBJ2-5	TGCAGTGCTAGACATTACGACTTTGGGGAGACCCAGTACTTC	CSARHYDFGETQYF
TRBD2	TRBV10-3	-	TRBJ2-1	TGTGCCATCAGTGGACTAGCGGAAGGCGATGAGCAGTTCTTC	CAISGLAEGDEQFF
-	TRBV29-1	-	TRBJ2-7	TGCAGCGGCACCAGTAACTACGAGCAGTACTTC	CSGTSNYEQYF
-	TRBV20-1	few	TRBJ2-5	TGCTCCGCTTGGGGATTAGGACAGCCTGGAATCCAAGAGACCCAGTACTTC	CSAWGLGQPGIQETQYF
-	TRBV9	few	TRBJ2-3	TGTGCCAGCAGCTCGGCGGCGGGTTCATACCTAGGGGATACGCAGTATTTT	CASSSAAGSYLGDTQYF
TRBD1	TRBV5-6	few	TRBJ1-5	TGTGCCAGCAGCTTGTTCGAGACAGGGCTTGCTCAGCCCCAGCATTTT	CASSLFETGLAQPQHF
-	TRBV5-1	-	TRBJ1-2	TGCGCCAGCGCCCCGGGGTATAACTATGGCTACACCTTC	CASAPGYNYGYTF
TRBD2	TRBV20-1	-	TRBJ2-3	TGCAGTGCTAGAAAGCCGCTAGCGGCTACTAGCACAGATACGCAGTATTTT	CSARKPLAATSTDTQYF
TRBD2	TRBV15	few	TRBJ2-7	TGTGCCACCAGCCCCCGGGGGGAGGCCATTAAGGCCTACGAGCAGTACTTC	CATSPRGEAIKAYEQYF
TRBD1	TRBV20-1	once	TRBJ1-2	TGCAATGCTGACAGAGATAATACAGGGGGGTTAAACTATGGCTACACCTTC	CNADRDNTGGLNYGYTF
TRBD2	TRBV20-1	many	TRBJ2-5	TGCAGTGTCCACCATCTGGGGGGAGGGGAGACCCAGTACTTC	CSVHHLGGGETQYF
TRBD1	TRBV2	-	TRBJ1-2	TGTGCCAGCGGGACAGGGAACGGCTACACCTTC	CASGTGNGYTF
-	TRBV5-1	-	TRBJ2-1	TGCGCCAGCAGCTCTGCGGAAACCTTATACAATGAGCAGTTCTTC	CASSSAETLYNEQFF
-	TRBV6-1	-	TRBJ1-5	TGTGCCACCGACCGGGGTAATCAGCCCCAGCATTTT	CATDRGNQPQHF
-	TRBV12-3/TRBV12-4	few	TRBJ2-5	TGTGCCAGCAGTTCGTGGGGAAGCATAGAGACCCAGTACTTC	CASSSWGSIETQYF
-	TRBV12-3/TRBV12-4	few	TRBJ1-4	TGTGCCACCTGTCGGCGTGGCACTAATGAAAAACTGTTTTTT	CATCRRGTNEKLFF
-	TRBV6-2/TRBV6-3	many	TRBJ1-1	TGTGCCAGCACCCTGGGGGGCACTGAAGCTTTCTTT	CASTLGGTEAFF
-	TRBV28	-	TRBJ1-2	TGTGCCAGCAGGACTAAATCCTATGGCTACACCTTC	CASRTKSYGYTF
-	TRBV27	-	TRBJ2-7	TGTGCCAGCAAGGGTCGGGGGGCGATCTACGAGCAGTACTTC	CASKGRGAIYEQYF
-	TRBV4-3	few	TRBJ1-1	TGCGCCAGCAGCCAAGATTTTTTCGCGAACACTGAAGCTTTCTTT	CASSQDFFANTEAFF
TRBD1	TRBV28	few	TRBJ2-5	TGTGCCAGCAGTTTATACCTGACAGGGGGCAGCGAGACCCAGTACTTC	CASSLYLTGGSETQYF
TRBD2	TRBV9	few	TRBJ2-3	TGTGCCAGCAGCGCGAGTAGCGGGAGGTTCACAGATACGCAGTATTTT	CASSASSGRFTDTQYF
TRBD1	TRBV6-5	-	TRBJ2-1	TGTGCCAGCACCAGACAGGGGGGGGTCTACAATGAGCAGTTCTTC	CASTRQGGVYNEQFF
-	TRBV19	-	TRBJ2-1	TGTGCCAGTGGAGAGAATGAGCAGTTCTTC	CASGENEQFF
-	TRBV29-1	-	TRBJ1-4	TGCAGCGTTGGAGGGTTGGGTGAAAAACTGTTTTTT	CSVGGLGEKLFF
TRBD2	TRBV13	few	TRBJ2-5	TGTGCCAGCAGCTCCCCTAGCGGGGGGGTCGAAGAGACCCAGTACTTC	CASSSPSGGVEETQYF
-	TRBV11-2	few	TRBJ1-4	TGTGCCAGCACCCGAGGTGGGACTAATGAAAAACTGTTTTTT	CASTRGGTNEKLFF
-	TRBV5-6	-	TRBJ1-1	TGTGCCAGCAGCTTCAGCCTCCTCAGGGCACTTAGCACTGAAGCTTTCTTT	CASSFSLLRALSTEAFF
TRBD2	TRBV2	few	TRBJ2-1	TGTGCCAGCGAAGGACTAGCGGAAAATGAGCAGTTCTTC	CASEGLAENEQFF